Listed here is a single T cell receptor (beta chain). The antigen remains undetermined. CDR3 length: 13 amino acids. In germline, CDR1 is GTSNPN, CDR2 SVGIG (reference sequence). V was trimmed by 7 bases and J by 3 bases, leaving 16 bases between them. The PCR used 60 Vbeta and 13 Jbeta primers. The method was immunoSEQ multiplex PCR; TCRdb's version includes in-frame clones alone and lacks a portion of them. The table records 150,000 or so clones, about 85% of them present only once. This sample was included in a study of cytomegalovirus exposure and HLA in healthy donors. For the study at large: An earlier analysis found 117 million unique TCR beta sequences from about 179 million T cells. Study-wide results and limits: When presence/absence was analysed, sequencing depth was taken to be roughly uniform across donors. According to an earlier analysis, most TCR beta V segments yielded productive rearrangements about 87% or about 30% of the time.

The specimen was PBMCs. This chain uses TRBV30 with TRBJ2-7, with TRBD1 as a possible D gene (5 bases). The source is a woman aged 45-65 years in good health and CMV-seropositive. The CDR3 sequence: CASRPGNVYEQYF. DNA for the CDR3: TGTGCCTCACGCCCAGGGAATGTCTACGAGCAGTACTTC.